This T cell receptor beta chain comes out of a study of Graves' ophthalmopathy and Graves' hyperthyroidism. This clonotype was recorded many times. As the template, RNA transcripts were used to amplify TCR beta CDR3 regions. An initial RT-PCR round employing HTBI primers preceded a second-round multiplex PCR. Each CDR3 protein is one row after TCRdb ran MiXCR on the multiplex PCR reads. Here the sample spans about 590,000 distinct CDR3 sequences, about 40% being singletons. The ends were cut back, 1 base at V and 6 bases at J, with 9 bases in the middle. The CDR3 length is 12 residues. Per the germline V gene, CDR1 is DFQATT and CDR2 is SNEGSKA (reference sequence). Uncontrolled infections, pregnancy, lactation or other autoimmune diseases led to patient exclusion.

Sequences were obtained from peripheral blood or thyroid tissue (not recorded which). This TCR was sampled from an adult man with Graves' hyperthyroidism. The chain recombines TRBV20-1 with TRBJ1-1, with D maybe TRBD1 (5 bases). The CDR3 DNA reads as TGCAGTGCTAGAGCCGGGACGGCTGAAGCTTTCTTT. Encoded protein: CSARAGTAEAFF.